This T cell receptor beta chain is drawn from a study of blood T cell repertoires in COVID-19. CDR3 length: 13 amino acids. V dropped 5 bases and J dropped 8; count of bases not matched to a gene: 7. Germline V lookup: CDR1 SGHRS, CDR2 YFSETQ. The protocol was immunoSEQ multiplex PCR, while the TCRdb copy is restricted to in-frame clones and leaves out a portion. Here the sample spans under 250,000 clones, roughly nine tenths being singletons. This clone was counted once. The chain combines TRBV5-1 with TRBJ1-2; TRBD1 matches at 9 bases. This sequence was found in a man younger than 40 with acute or convalescent COVID-19. Sequencing was carried out using peripheral blood. The CDR3 here is CASRDRGLQGYTF. The CDR3 DNA follows: TGCGCCAGCAGGGACAGGGGTCTTCAAGGCTACACCTTC.